These 17 T cell receptor beta chains came from one sample sequenced in a study of CD8+ T cells in alopecia areata. Treatment of the sample: oral pan-JAK inhibitor, 5-10 mg twice daily. Extraction and reverse transcription of RNA yielded cDNA as the sequencing template. Method: immunoSEQ multiplex PCR; TCRdb's copy keeps in-frame clones and lacks some. The table has around 290,000 clones, 58% seen once. This material consisted of CD4+ T cells sorted from blood, taken at week 24, from a patient treated with tofacitinib. The receptor source for this set is a human donor with alopecia areata.

This clone was seen many times. The same CDR3 arises from other DNA sequences in this sample as well. V gene TRBV5-1 combines with J gene TRBJ1-1, with unresolved D. The CDR3 is 13 amino acids. Germline V lookup: CDR1 SGHRS, CDR2 YFSETQ. V lost 0 bases and J lost 2, with 5 bases in between. The CDR3 DNA reads as TGCGCCAGCAGCTTGGAGGTAAACACTGAAGCTTTCTTT. Amino acids: CASSLEVNTEAFF.

The V and J genes are TRBV5-1 and TRBJ2-7; 9 bases align to TRBD1. V shed 5 bases, J shed 5 bases, and the junction held 8 bases outside the gene matches. The germline gives CDR1 SGHRS, CDR2 YFSETQ. This CDR3 contains 14 residues. The CDR3 here is CASRVETGGDEQYF. For the CDR3, the DNA is TGCGCCAGCAGGGTCGAGACAGGGGGAGACGAGCAGTACTTC. Supplemented by reference TRBV5-1 and TRBJ2-7, the full variable domain reads KAGVTQTPRYLIKTRGQQVTLSCSPISGHRSVSWYQQTPGQGLQFLFEYFSETQRNKGNFPGRFSGRQFSNSRSEMNVSTLELGDSALYLCASRVETGGDEQYFGPGTRLTVT.

A remark on this clone: Other DNA sequences in this sample translate to the same CDR3. The V and J genes are TRBV30 and TRBJ1-1, with D uncertain. Germline lookup yields CDR1 GTSNPN and CDR2 SVGIG (reference sequence). The CDR3 consists of 13 residues. V dropped 3 bases and J dropped 5 bases, with 13 bases sitting between them. DNA for the CDR3: TGTGCCTGGAGCAGAGGGAGTGGAACTGAAGCTTTCTTT. It is translated as CAWSRGSGTEAFF.

Comments on this clone: The junction shows a germline mismatch at one end, possibly a read error. The chain carries TRBV20-1 and TRBJ2-7, with D possibly being TRBD2 (6 bases). Per germline, CDR1 DFQATT and CDR2 SNEGSKA (reference sequence). This CDR3 is 11 amino acids long. The DNA of the CDR3 is TGCAGTGCCCCCGGGGGAGCCACCCCTTCCTTC. It encodes CSAPGGATPSF.

This clone was seen once. The chain is built from TRBV29-1 and TRBJ1-5; D possibly corresponds to TRBD1 (5 bases). CDR3 length: 13 amino acids. Trimming took 3 bases from V and 4 from J, leaving 10 bases between them. Germline loops: CDR1 SQVTM, CDR2 ANQGSEA. The CDR3 sequence is CSVDVGANQPQHF. Here the CDR3 DNA reads TGCAGCGTTGATGTTGGGGCGAATCAGCCCCAGCATTTT.

The chain recombines TRBV7-2 with TRBJ1-6; 10 bases align to TRBD1. CDR1 is SGHTA, CDR2 FQGNSA, per germline. This CDR3 region has 15 residues. Trimming at V came to 1 base and at J to 10 bases, leaving 4 bases not matched to a gene. For the CDR3, the DNA is TGTGCCAGCAGCTTAGAGGGACAGGGGTACTCACCCCTCCACTTT. Translation gives CASSLEGQGYSPLHF. Supplemented by reference TRBV7-2 and TRBJ1-6, the full variable domain reads GAGVSQSPSNKVTEKGKDVELRCDPISGHTALYWYRQSLGQGLEFLIYFQGNSAPDKSGLPSDRFSAERTGGSVSTLTIQRTQQEDSAVYLCASSLEGQGYSPLHFGNGTRLTVT.

A single count supports this clone. The chain carries TRBV2 and TRBJ2-3, with TRBD1 as a possible D gene (5 bases). Germline CDR1 reads SNHLY; CDR2 reads FYNNEI. Trimming shortened V by 5 bases and J by 0 bases, and 12 bases separated the two germline ends. This CDR3 has 15 amino acids. CDR3 protein: CASSTGHPSTDTQYF. Written as DNA, the CDR3 is TGTGCCAGCAGTACTGGACACCCTAGCACAGATACGCAGTATTTT.

This clone came up many times. The chain combines TRBV18 with TRBJ1-5; D remains ambiguous. From germline, CDR1 is KGHSH and CDR2 LQKENI. This CDR3 comprises 13 residues. The ends were cut back, 2 bases at V and 1 base at J, with 3 bases in the middle. The CDR3 bases are TGTGCCAGCTCACCAGGGAGCAATCAGCCCCAGCATTTT. Amino acids: CASSPGSNQPQHF.

Only one count was recorded for this clone. The chain carries TRBV5-6 and TRBJ2-7; D perhaps matches TRBD1 (5 bases). The CDR3 consists of 16 residues. The germline V gene encodes CDR1 SGHDT and CDR2 YYEEEE. V lost 4 bases to trimming and J lost 0 bases, with 17 bases between them. CDR3 bases: TGTGCCAGCAGCACAGTCCAGGGCCTCGTCTCCTACGAGCAGTACTTC. This sequence encodes CASSTVQGLVSYEQYF.

The chain recombines TRBV19 with TRBJ1-2, with D perhaps matching TRBD1 (6 bases). Germline CDR1 LNHDA, CDR2 SQIVND (reference sequence). Trimming removed 2 bases from V and 4 bases from J, with 11 bases in between. This CDR3 region has 14 residues. The DNA of the CDR3 is TGTGCCAGTAGTATACGAGGGGGAGGCTATGGCTACACCTTC. Translated, it gives CASSIRGGGYGYTF.

This chain uses TRBV2 with TRBJ1-5, with D maybe TRBD1 (5 bases). The CDR3 spans 15 residues. Trimming took 2 bases from V and 4 from J, leaving 12 bases between them. The germline V gene encodes CDR1 SNHLY and CDR2 FYNNEI. CDR3 residues: CASSEQRTPNQPQHF. In DNA, the CDR3 is TGTGCCAGCAGTGAACAGAGGACACCGAATCAGCCCCAGCATTTT.

The chain joins TRBV6-1 to TRBJ1-1; no definite D call. The germline gives CDR1 MNHNS, CDR2 SASEGT. Trimming stripped 6 bases from V and 7 bases from J, with 15 bases between. This CDR3 comprises 13 residues. CDR3 loop: CASSPQSRGEAFF. In DNA, the CDR3 is TGTGCCAGCAGCCCCCAGAGTAGAGGTGAAGCTTTCTTT.

The chain recombines TRBV4-1 with TRBJ1-2; no reliable D call. V was clipped by 0 bases and J by 5 bases, with 10 bases between them. Germline CDR1 MGHRA, CDR2 YSYEKL. The CDR3 loop spans 14 amino acids. The CDR3 here is CASSQDRATYGYTF. For the CDR3, the DNA is TGCGCCAGCAGCCAAGATCGCGCAACTTATGGCTACACCTTC.

The chain combines TRBV28 with TRBJ2-7, with 10 positions matching TRBD1. This CDR3 comprises 14 residues. Germline-derived CDR1 and CDR2 are MDHEN and SYDVKM. V dropped 4 bases and J dropped 5; count of bases not matched to a gene: 5. The CDR3 protein is CASSSYGTGDEQYF. DNA for the CDR3: TGTGCCAGCAGTTCCTATGGGACAGGGGACGAGCAGTACTTC.

This clone has more than one count but fewer than ten. The CDR3 reads CASSPGTSYGQETQYF. The CDR3, as DNA: TGCGCCAGCAGCCCCGGGACTAGTTACGGTCAAGAGACCCAGTACTTC. V and J are TRBV4-3 and TRBJ2-5; 8 bases map to TRBD2. With V trimmed by 4 bases and J by 2 bases, 9 bases remained unmatched. The CDR3 runs to 16 residues. Per the germline V gene, CDR1 is LGHNA and CDR2 is YSLEER.

The chain carries TRBV25-1 and TRBJ1-4; a weak D match, TRBD1 (5 bases). V lost 2 bases and J lost 0, with 10 bases in between. The CDR3 is 16 amino acids. Germline CDR1 is MGHDK and CDR2 is SYGVNS. The chain's CDR3 is CASSEGTFATNEKLFF. CDR3 nucleotides: TGTGCCAGCAGTGAAGGGACCTTTGCAACTAATGAAAAACTGTTTTTT.

This clone was detected only a few times. This chain joins TRBV30 and TRBJ1-2; D unclear. The CDR3 extends over 14 amino acids. In germline, CDR1 is GTSNPN, CDR2 SVGIG (reference sequence). Trimming removed 1 base at V and 3 bases at J, with 12 bases between. The CDR3: CAWSEAGKDYGYTF. As DNA, the CDR3 is TGTGCCTGGAGTGAAGCAGGAAAAGACTATGGCTACACCTTC.